Following are 11 T cell receptor beta chains from one sample sequenced in a study of fetal regulatory T cell absence and autoimmunity. Sequenced by immunoSEQ multiplex PCR; TCRdb stores in-frame clones only, minus some. The table lists 95,000 to 100,000 clones, 72% of them singletons. Input material: pancreas tissue. The receptors were gathered from a male donor with IPEX syndrome.

V gene TRBV5-5 combines with J gene TRBJ1-2; 10 bases line up with TRBD1. CDR1 SGHKS and CDR2 YYEKEE come from the germline V gene (reference sequence). Trimming removed 0 bases from V and 5 bases from J; junction bases left unmatched: 7. The CDR3 has 16 residues. The CDR3 loop is CASSLAPGQGLYGYTF. The DNA for the CDR3 is TGTGCCAGCAGCTTGGCACCGGGACAGGGGCTTTATGGCTACACCTTC.

The V gene is TRBV9, the J gene TRBJ2-7; 11 bases match TRBD2. V shed 0 bases, J shed 4 bases, and the junction held 3 bases outside the gene matches. The CDR3 extends over 15 amino acids. Germline values: CDR1 SGDLS, CDR2 YYNGEE. CDR3 sequence: CASSVASGGIYEQYF. DNA of the CDR3: TGTGCCAGCAGCGTAGCTAGCGGGGGGATATACGAGCAGTACTTC. Drawing the rest from reference TRBV9 and TRBJ2-7, the complete variable domain is DSGVTQTPKHLITATGQRVTLRCSPRSGDLSVYWYQQSLDQGLQFLIQYYNGEERAKGNILERFSAQQFPDLHSELNLSSLELGDSALYFCASSVASGGIYEQYFGPGTRLTVT.

The CDR3 DNA is TGTGCCAGCAGCAGAACAGGGGAGGGGACTGAAGCTTTCTTT. This sequence encodes CASSRTGEGTEAFF. The rearrangement links TRBV5-5 to TRBJ1-1, with 7 bases fitting TRBD1. Trimming cost V 4 bases and J 5 bases; bases outside gene matches: 8. Germline V CDR1 and CDR2: SGHKS, YYEKEE (reference sequence). This CDR3 is 14 amino acids long.

The chain recombines TRBV6-5 with TRBJ2-7, with D uncertain. The V end lost 4 bases, the J end lost 4 bases, and 8 bases lay between the germline ends. This CDR3 region has 12 residues. Germline lookup yields CDR1 MNHEY and CDR2 SVGAGI. The CDR3, as DNA: TGTGCCAGCAGTTTCCGGCAATACGAGCAGTACTTC. It codes for CASSFRQYEQYF.

The rearrangement links TRBV4-3 to TRBJ2-7, with 10 positions matching TRBD2. V was pared by 1 base and J by 3 bases, with 3 bases of the junction left unmatched. The CDR3 runs to 15 residues. The germline gives CDR1 LGHNA, CDR2 YSLEER. The CDR3 DNA is TGCGCCAGCAGCCAAGGGGCTAGCGGGAGCTACGAGCAGTACTTC. It encodes CASSQGASGSYEQYF.

The chain recombines TRBV11-3 with TRBJ1-1; D possibly corresponds to TRBD1 (6 bases). Germline lookup yields CDR1 SGHNT and CDR2 YENEEA. This CDR3 contains 17 residues. Trimming removed 0 bases at V and 1 base at J, with 15 bases between. CDR3 bases: TGTGCCAGCAGCTTAGATCTTATGGGGGCATCGAACACTGAAGCTTTCTTT. It yields the protein CASSLDLMGASNTEAFF. Using reference TRBV11-3 and TRBJ1-1 for the parts outside the CDR3, the full variable domain is EAGVVQSPRYKIIEKKQPVAFWCNPISGHNTLYWYLQNLGQGPELLIRYENEEAVDDSQLPKDRFSAERLKGVDSTLKIQPAELGDSAVYLCASSLDLMGASNTEAFFGQGTRLTVV.

The chain recombines TRBV6-5 with TRBJ1-1, with D perhaps TRBD1 (6 bases). The CDR3 extends over 15 amino acids. The germline V gene has CDR1 MNHEY and CDR2 SVGAGI. The germline V and J ends were trimmed by 4 bases and 0 bases, with 12 bases remaining between them. CDR3 in amino acids: CASSSSGHVNTEAFF. The CDR3 region has the DNA TGTGCCAGCAGTTCCTCGGGACACGTGAACACTGAAGCTTTCTTT.

This chain connects TRBV7-2 to TRBJ2-3; TRBD2 matches at 11 bases. The CDR3 is 14 amino acids. V shed 1 base, J shed 14 bases, and the junction held 8 bases outside the gene matches. In germline, CDR1 is SGHTA, CDR2 FQGNSA. CDR3 sequence (DNA): TGTGCCAGCAGCTTAGATCCTAGCGGGGGGTTTAGGTATTTT. Its translation is CASSLDPSGGFRYF.

The chain uses TRBV18 and TRBJ2-5; the D gene is possibly TRBD2 (5 bases). Germline V gives CDR1 KGHSH, CDR2 LQKENI. V lost 4 bases, J lost 5 bases, and 17 bases lay in between. The CDR3 has 15 amino acids. The CDR3 here is CASSLVRAGVETQYF. Written as DNA, the CDR3 is TGTGCCAGCTCACTAGTAAGGGCCGGGGTCGAGACCCAGTACTTC.

This clone was counted only a few times. This CDR3 is also generated by other DNA sequences in the sample. The genes are TRBV11-2 and TRBJ2-1; D gene ambiguous. There are 15 residues in the CDR3. Trimming took 3 bases from V and 0 from J, leaving 9 bases between them. CDR1 and CDR2 from the germline V gene are SGHAT and FQNNGV. The DNA of the CDR3 is TGTGCCAGCAGCTTGAGCCCTAGCTCCTACAATGAGCAGTTCTTC. It is translated as CASSLSPSSYNEQFF.

With respect to this clone: One end of the junction varies from germline; a read error may be responsible. The genes are TRBV9 and TRBJ2-1; TRBD2 aligns across 10 bases. The CDR3 totals 15 residues. In germline, CDR1 is SGDLS, CDR2 YYNGEE. The chain's CDR3 is CASSIGLAAYNEQFF. CDR3 in DNA: TGTGCCAGCAGTATTGGACTAGCGGCCTATAATGAGCAGTTCTTC. The full variable domain, its missing parts supplied by reference TRBV9 and TRBJ2-1, is DSGVTQTPKHLITATGQRVTLRCSPRSGDLSVYWYQQSLDQGLQFLIQYYNGEERAKGNILERFSAQQFPDLHSELNLSSLELGDSALYFCASSIGLAAYNEQFFGPGTRLTVL.